Listed below are T cell receptor beta chains from one sample, sequenced in a study of T cell repertoires in cytomegalovirus infection. TCRdb used MiXCR to reprocess the reads, holding one entry per CDR3 protein. The table has around 450,000 distinct CDR3 sequences, approximately 31% seen once. The sample taken for sequencing was PBMCs. These receptors were taken from a human donor in good health (CMV status not recorded). Some clones in this sample may be carry-over from other donors' samples. The CDR3 runs from the conserved cysteine through the conserved F or W. Fields, in order: V gene, D gene, J gene, clone size, CDR3 length, CDR3 DNA, CDR3 protein. A D gene is named only where the DNA matches it firmly. Where a row states a size, it is once, few, many or the class of an expanded clone; other rows omit it.

V gene: TRBV12-3/TRBV12-4
D gene: .
J gene: TRBJ1-5
clone size: .
CDR3 length: 14
CDR3 DNA: TGTGCCAGCAGTTTAAGCAGGGCCACACAGCCCCAGCATTTT
CDR3 protein: CASSLSRATQPQHF

V gene: TRBV3-1
D gene: TRBD1
J gene: TRBJ2-2
clone size: few
CDR3 length: 16
CDR3 DNA: TGTGCCAGCAGCCAAACCGGGACAGCAAACACCGGGGAGCTGTTTTTT
CDR3 protein: CASSQTGTANTGELFF

V gene: TRBV6-2/TRBV6-3
D gene: .
J gene: TRBJ2-7
clone size: .
CDR3 length: 15
CDR3 DNA: TGTGCCAGCAGTTCTTCCGGATTAGGGTCCTACGAGCAGTACTTC
CDR3 protein: CASSSSGLGSYEQYF

V gene: TRBV7-2
D gene: .
J gene: TRBJ2-7
clone size: many
CDR3 length: 12
CDR3 DNA: TGTGCCAGCAGCTTATTGAACTACGAGCAGTACTTC
CDR3 protein: CASSLLNYEQYF

V gene: TRBV9
D gene: .
J gene: TRBJ2-2
clone size: .
CDR3 length: 16
CDR3 DNA: TGTGCCAGCAGCACCTTCGGGACAACGAACACCGGGGAGCTGTTTTTT
CDR3 protein: CASSTFGTTNTGELFF

V gene: TRBV10-3
D gene: TRBD1
J gene: TRBJ1-1
clone size: .
CDR3 length: 13
CDR3 DNA: TGTGCCATCATGGGACAGGGATTAACTGAAGCTTTCTTT
CDR3 protein: CAIMGQGLTEAFF

V gene: TRBV29-1
D gene: .
J gene: TRBJ2-2
clone size: .
CDR3 length: 15
CDR3 DNA: TGCAGCGTTGCGGTCGGTGTAGCGAACACCGGGGAGCTGTTTTTT
CDR3 protein: CSVAVGVANTGELFF

V gene: TRBV7-9
D gene: .
J gene: TRBJ1-3
clone size: few
CDR3 length: 17
CDR3 DNA: TGTGCCAGCAGCCCCCGCCCGAGCCCGACTTCTGGAAACACCATATATTTT
CDR3 protein: CASSPRPSPTSGNTIYF

V gene: TRBV6-6
D gene: .
J gene: TRBJ2-5
clone size: .
CDR3 length: 13
CDR3 DNA: TGTGCCAGCGGGACGGCCCAACAAGAGACCCAGTACTTC
CDR3 protein: CASGTAQQETQYF

V gene: TRBV5-4
D gene: TRBD1
J gene: TRBJ1-6
clone size: .
CDR3 length: 15
CDR3 DNA: TGTGCCAGCAGCTGGGGACAGGGTGGTAATTCACCCCTCCACTTT
CDR3 protein: CASSWGQGGNSPLHF

V gene: TRBV6-5
D gene: .
J gene: TRBJ2-5
clone size: .
CDR3 length: 14
CDR3 DNA: TGTGCCAGCAGTTACTCTATCGGCCAAGAGACCCAGTCCTTC
CDR3 protein: CASSYSIGQETQSF

V gene: TRBV6-6
D gene: .
J gene: TRBJ2-7
clone size: .
CDR3 length: 11
CDR3 DNA: TGTGCCAGCAGTGCCAGCGCCGAGCAGTACTTC
CDR3 protein: CASSASAEQYF

V gene: TRBV10-1
D gene: .
J gene: TRBJ2-4
clone size: once
CDR3 length: 14
CDR3 DNA: TGCGCCAGCAGTACAGGGTTAGCCAAAAACATTCAGTACTTC
CDR3 protein: CASSTGLAKNIQYF